These 8 T cell receptor beta chains share one sample of origin, sequenced in a study of vaccination effects on CD4 cells after COVID-19. The antigens for these receptors are not known. Before sequencing, viral peptide pools were used by the ViraFEST assay to expand antigen-specific CD4+ T cells. Culture proceeded for approximately nine days, and CD4+ T cells were then isolated. Nucleocapsid antibodies stayed negative before and after vaccination, showing no earlier SARS-CoV-2 infection. Some clones are missing from TCRdb's copy, which holds only in-frame ones; the method was immunoSEQ multiplex PCR. The table lists approximately 21,000 clones, approximately 64% of them singletons. Sequencing used CD4+ T cells from PBMCs cultured with HCoV-NL63 spike peptides, obtained before COVID-19 vaccination. Every receptor here comes from a human donor who received a COVID-19 vaccine.

The V gene is TRBV5-1, the J gene TRBJ2-5; D might be TRBD1 or TRBD2, each matching 5 bases. The V and J ends lost 3 bases and 3 bases respectively, with 12 bases between them. Germline V gene data show CDR1 as SGHRS and CDR2 as YFSETQ. This CDR3 contains 14 residues. CDR3 amino acids: CASSYGTREETQYF. The CDR3 region has the DNA TGCGCCAGCAGCTACGGGACGCGAGAAGAGACCCAGTACTTC.

This sequence joins TRBV13 and TRBJ1-1, with 9 bases matching TRBD1. Losses at the gene ends were 5 bases for V and 11 bases for J; bases not matched to a gene: 6. The CDR3 has 12 amino acids. Germline lookup yields CDR1 PRHDT and CDR2 FYEKMQ (reference sequence). CDR3 amino acids: CASSPRTGVAFF. The CDR3 DNA is TGTGCCAGCAGCCCACGGACAGGGGTGGCTTTCTTT.

The chain carries TRBV12-5 and TRBJ2-7, with 7 bases aligning to TRBD2. V gave up 0 bases and J gave up 0 bases; unmatched junction bases: 17. Germline CDR1 LGHNT, CDR2 FRNRAP. The CDR3 totals 20 residues. This chain's CDR3 is CASGLVGFRDSGPSSYEQYF. The CDR3 nucleotides are TGTGCTAGTGGTTTGGTCGGGTTTCGGGATAGCGGGCCGAGCTCCTACGAGCAGTACTTC.

The chain couples TRBV3-1 (or the pseudogene TRBV3-2) to TRBJ1-1; D not certain. V dropped 1 base and J dropped 1 base, with 4 bases sitting between them. CDR1 and CDR2 (germline): LGHDT, YNNKEL (reference sequence). The CDR3 length is 13 residues. In DNA form, the CDR3 reads TGTGCCAGCAGCCAAGGCAAGAACACTGAAGCTTTCTTT. It encodes CASSQGKNTEAFF.

This clone rates as large (0.1 to 1%). The chain couples TRBV5-1 to TRBJ2-3, with 11 bases aligning to TRBD2. The germline CDR1 and CDR2 sequences are SGHRS and YFSETQ. After removal of 7 bases from V and 3 bases from J, the junction contained 10 bases not matched to a gene. This CDR3 comprises 16 residues. Here the CDR3 reads CASGLAGGPGTDTQYF. The CDR3 bases are TGCGCCAGCGGGTTAGCGGGGGGGCCCGGGACAGATACGCAGTATTTT. Full variable domain (rest looked up from reference TRBV5-1 and TRBJ2-3): KAGVTQTPRYLIKTRGQQVTLSCSPISGHRSVSWYQQTPGQGLQFLFEYFSETQRNKGNFPGRFSGRQFSNSRSEMNVSTLELGDSALYLCASGLAGGPGTDTQYFGPGTRLTVL.

The V and J genes are TRBV2 and TRBJ1-1; 7 nucleotides align to TRBD1. Germline-derived CDR1 and CDR2 are SNHLY and FYNNEI. The CDR3 extends over 15 amino acids. The trim removed 7 bases at V and 0 bases at J, leaving 8 bases unmatched. The CDR3 DNA sequence: TGTGCCAGCAATGACCAGGGGGGATTGAACACTGAAGCTTTCTTT. As protein: CASNDQGGLNTEAFF. Supplemented by reference TRBV2 and TRBJ1-1, the full variable domain reads EPEVTQTPSHQVTQMGQEVILRCVPISNHLYFYWYRQILGQKVEFLVSFYNNEISEKSEIFDDQFSVERPDGSNFTLKIRSTKLEDSAMYFCASNDQGGLNTEAFFGQGTRLTVV.

The rearrangement joins TRBV19 to TRBJ2-1; D is unclear. The CDR3 length is 13 residues. Germline V lookup: CDR1 LNHDA, CDR2 SQIVND (reference sequence). Trimming removed 7 bases from V and 10 bases from J, with 17 bases in between. CDR3 loop: CASNPQSIGEQFF. The CDR3 DNA reads as TGTGCCAGTAACCCCCAAAGTATCGGGGAGCAGTTCTTC.

This sequence joins TRBV6-1 and TRBJ2-7; 11 positions agree with TRBD2. The CDR3 spans 16 residues. Germline CDR1 and CDR2: MNHNS and SASEGT. Losses at the gene ends were 2 bases for V and 6 bases for J; bases not matched to a gene: 9. Here the CDR3 DNA reads TGTGCCAGCAGTGAAATCCTCGGGACTAGCGGCTCCGAGCAGTACTTC. This gives the protein CASSEILGTSGSEQYF.